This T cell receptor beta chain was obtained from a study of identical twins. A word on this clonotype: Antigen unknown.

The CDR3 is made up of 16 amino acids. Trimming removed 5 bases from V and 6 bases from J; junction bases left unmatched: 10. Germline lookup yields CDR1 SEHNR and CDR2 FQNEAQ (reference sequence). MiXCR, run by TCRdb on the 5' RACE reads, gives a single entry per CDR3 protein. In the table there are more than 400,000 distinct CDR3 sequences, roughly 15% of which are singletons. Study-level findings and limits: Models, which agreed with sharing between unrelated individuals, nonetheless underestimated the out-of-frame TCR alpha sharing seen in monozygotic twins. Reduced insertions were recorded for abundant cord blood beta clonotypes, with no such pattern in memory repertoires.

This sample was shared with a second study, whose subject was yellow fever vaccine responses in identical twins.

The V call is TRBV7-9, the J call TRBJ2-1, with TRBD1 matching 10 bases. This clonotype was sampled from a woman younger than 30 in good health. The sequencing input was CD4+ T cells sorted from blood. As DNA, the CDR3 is TGTGCCAGCAGCCGCCCTGGACAGGGGGGATCCAATGAGCAGTTCTTC. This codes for CASSRPGQGGSNEQFF.